The sequence of this T cell receptor (beta chain) was determined in a study of blood T cell repertoires in COVID-19. About the research overall: The study drew acute and convalescent COVID-19 samples from the United States, Italy and Spain. PBMCs, B-cell-depleted T cells, or T cells were the source of the cDNA or gDNA that made up the material.

Seattle's cohort entered during active infection and was followed longitudinally. CDR3 size: 14 residues. Trimming removed 1 base at V and 0 bases at J, with 7 bases between. Per the germline V gene, CDR1 is LNHNV and CDR2 is YYDKDF (reference sequence). This clone appeared a single time. Per the study methods: Amplification of reference gene primers was used by the study to estimate nucleated cell counts. Measured with immunoSEQ multiplex PCR; TCRdb has only the in-frame clones, and not every one. The V and J calls and clone size are taken from that table; D and trimming were inferred from the DNA. The data show some 450,000 clones, around 89% seen once.

Sequenced material: peripheral blood. This receptor was identified in a woman aged 45-65 years with COVID-19, enrolled during active disease. The rearrangement joins TRBV15 to TRBJ2-7; tentative D call: TRBD1 (5 bases). The chain's CDR3 is CATSRGGNSYEQYF. In DNA form, the CDR3 reads TGTGCCACCAGCAGAGGGGGCAACTCCTACGAGCAGTACTTC.